Listed here are 18 T cell receptor beta chains from one sample, sequenced in a study of cytomegalovirus exposure and HLA in healthy donors listed by TCRdb under 2017. The library was produced with the immunoSEQ multiplex PCR assay. In its TCRdb copy, this immuneACCESS table keeps in-frame sequences only and misses some clones. Where compared with another copy, unresolved V genes explain less than half of these, and the others have no known cause. In this sample the table shows over 110,000 clones, roughly 81% of which occur a single time. Approximately 1.5% of the sample lies in the top ten. The sample taken for sequencing was PBMCs. Receptors were obtained from a woman in her twenties or thirties in good health and CMV-seronegative.

The J gene is TRBJ2-7, the V gene TRBV7-2; 7 bases agree with TRBD2. The germline CDR1 and CDR2 sequences are SGHTA and FQGNSA. The CDR3 sequence is 13 residues long. Trimming at V came to 5 bases and at J to 7 bases, leaving 8 bases not matched to a gene. The CDR3 reads CASSPRWEGEQYF. The CDR3 DNA reads as TGTGCCAGCAGCCCCCGGTGGGAGGGGGAGCAGTACTTC. Drawing the rest from reference TRBV7-2 and TRBJ2-7, the complete variable domain is GAGVSQSPSNKVTEKGKDVELRCDPISGHTALYWYRQSLGQGLEFLIYFQGNSAPDKSGLPSDRFSAERTGGSVSTLTIQRTQQEDSAVYLCASSPRWEGEQYFGPGTRLTVT.

This clone was recorded only once. The rearrangement uses TRBV2 and TRBJ1-2; a possible D gene is TRBD1 (5 bases). The CDR3 contains 13 residues. Trimming cost V 6 bases and J 0 bases, with 8 bases left between them. In germline, CDR1 is SNHLY, CDR2 FYNNEI. The CDR3 nucleotides read TGTGCCAGCAGAGACAGCGCTAACTATGGCTACACCTTC. Translation: CASRDSANYGYTF.

V and J are TRBV30 and TRBJ2-7; D not resolved. Trimming took off 3 bases at V and 5 bases at J, with 11 bases between the two ends. CDR1 and CDR2 from the germline V gene are GTSNPN and SVGIG (reference sequence). The CDR3 covers 12 residues. CDR3 nucleotide sequence: TGTGCCTGGAGAGGTCCTAGAAACGAGCAGTACTTC. Translated, it gives CAWRGPRNEQYF.

The V gene is TRBV7-8, the J gene TRBJ1-1; no firm D call. Germline CDR1 and CDR2: SGHVS and FQNEAQ. V was cut by 1 base and J by 3 bases, with 9 bases left in between. The length of the CDR3 is 14 residues. Written as DNA, the CDR3 is TGTGCCAGCAGCTTAGTACCGGGGTACACTGAAGCTTTCTTT. It encodes CASSLVPGYTEAFF. Complete variable domain (other parts from reference TRBV7-8 and TRBJ1-1): GAGVSQSPRYKVAKRGQDVALRCDPISGHVSLFWYQQALGQGPEFLTYFQNEAQLDKSGLPSDRFFAERPEGSVSTLKIQRTQQEDSAVYLCASSLVPGYTEAFFGQGTRLTVV.

The gene calls are TRBV5-1 and TRBJ1-4; the match to TRBD1 covers 11 bases. The junction had 8 bases not matched to a gene; V was cut back by 3 bases and J by 7 bases. CDR1 is SGHRS and CDR2 is YFSETQ in the germline V gene. This CDR3 comprises 16 residues. The CDR3 spells CASSWRTGGSSEKLFF. CDR3 DNA: TGCGCCAGCAGCTGGAGGACAGGGGGCTCCTCTGAAAAACTGTTTTTT.

This chain uses TRBV5-1 with TRBJ1-3, with 8 bases matching TRBD1. CDR3 size: 16 residues. V was clipped by 0 bases and J by 4 bases; unmatched bases: 6. The germline V gene encodes CDR1 SGHRS and CDR2 YFSETQ. This CDR3 is CASSLDTGGAGNTIYF. The CDR3 DNA is TGCGCCAGCAGCTTGGATACAGGGGGGGCAGGAAACACCATATATTTT.

This clone was observed a single time. This chain joins TRBV4-1 and TRBJ1-2; D is uncertain. The CDR3 spans 14 residues. Germline V gene lookup returns CDR1 MGHRA and CDR2 YSYEKL. Between the trimmed V and J ends, which lost 0 bases and 1 base, there was a span of 6 bases. The CDR3 sequence is CASSQDSSNYGYTF. The DNA of the CDR3 is TGCGCCAGCAGCCAAGATTCCAGTAACTATGGCTACACCTTC.

The table lists this clone with a count of one. This chain links TRBV6-1 with TRBJ2-1; TRBD2 is a possible D gene (6 bases). Trimming took 4 bases from V and 5 from J, leaving 15 bases between them. The germline V gene has CDR1 MNHNS and CDR2 SASEGT. This CDR3 is 15 amino acids long. CDR3 amino acids: CASSGQTRIHNEQFF. The CDR3, as DNA: TGTGCCAGCAGTGGCCAGACTAGAATACACAATGAGCAGTTCTTC.

V and J are TRBV5-1 and TRBJ1-2, with D perhaps TRBD1 (5 bases). The V gene's germline CDR1 is SGHRS and CDR2 YFSETQ. The germline V and J ends were trimmed by 0 bases and 7 bases, with 10 bases remaining between them. The CDR3 covers 13 residues. CDR3 loop: CASSLAGFGGYTF. DNA of the CDR3: TGCGCCAGCAGCTTGGCAGGGTTCGGTGGCTACACCTTC.

This chain links TRBV6-5 with TRBJ2-3, with D tentatively TRBD2 (5 bases). CDR1 is MNHEY and CDR2 is SVGAGI in the germline V gene. Trimming removed 0 bases from V and 4 bases from J, with 5 bases in between. The CDR3 has 13 amino acids. The CDR3 sequence is CASSYSSADTQYF. The CDR3 DNA is TGTGCCAGCAGTTACTCTAGCGCAGATACGCAGTATTTT.

This clone has only a few counts. The V gene is TRBV30, the J gene TRBJ2-1, with D perhaps TRBD1 (6 bases). V dropped 2 bases and J dropped 9 bases, with 11 bases sitting between them. Per germline, CDR1 GTSNPN and CDR2 SVGIG (reference sequence). The CDR3 has 12 amino acids. The CDR3 DNA follows: TGTGCCTGGAGTAACAGGGCGTTTGAGCAGTTCTTC. Encoded protein: CAWSNRAFEQFF.

The chain combines TRBV9 with TRBJ2-5; TRBD2 might be the D (6 bases). Germline V gene data show CDR1 as SGDLS and CDR2 as YYNGEE. The V gene lost 0 bases and the J gene lost 5 bases, with 14 bases spanning the gap. There are 15 residues in the CDR3. CDR3: CASSVDSGVLETQYF. The CDR3 DNA reads as TGTGCCAGCAGCGTAGATTCGGGGGTGTTGGAGACCCAGTACTTC.

The V call is TRBV5-1, the J call TRBJ1-5; 8 positions match TRBD1. The junction had 5 bases not matched to a gene; V was cut back by 3 bases and J by 3 bases. Germline assignment: CDR1 SGHRS and CDR2 YFSETQ. CDR3 length: 15 amino acids. This CDR3 reads CASSSGTGDNQPQHF. The CDR3 DNA follows: TGCGCCAGCAGCTCCGGGACAGGAGACAATCAGCCCCAGCATTTT.

This chain joins TRBV23-1 and TRBJ1-1; D is unclear. Being an ORF, TRBV23-1 has a function that is uncertain. Trimming pared 6 bases from V and 3 bases from J, leaving 8 bases between. CDR3 length equals 12 residues. For the CDR3, the DNA is TGCGCCAGCAGGAAAGCGGACACTGAAGCTTTCTTT. This gives the protein CASRKADTEAFF.

The J gene is TRBJ1-4, the V gene TRBV27; 8 nucleotides line up with TRBD1. This CDR3 is 14 amino acids long. Germline loops: CDR1 MNHEY, CDR2 SMNVEV (reference sequence). V was clipped by 4 bases and J by 7 bases; unmatched bases: 5. The CDR3: CASSWTGWGEKLFF. For the CDR3, the DNA is TGTGCCAGCAGTTGGACAGGGTGGGGTGAAAAACTGTTTTTT.

This sequence joins TRBV30 and TRBJ1-3; 8 bases match TRBD1. Germline values: CDR1 GTSNPN, CDR2 SVGIG (reference sequence). The CDR3 is 14 amino acids. The trim removed 3 bases at V and 2 bases at J, leaving 3 bases unmatched. The CDR3 sequence: CAWRVTGAGNTIYF. For the CDR3, the DNA is TGTGCCTGGAGGGTGACAGGGGCTGGAAACACCATATATTTT.

V gene TRBV11-2 combines with J gene TRBJ2-1, with D possibly TRBD1 on 6 matching bases. The CDR3 is 14 residues long. The ends were cut back, 7 bases at V and 6 bases at J, with 16 bases in the middle. Germline CDR1 reads SGHAT; CDR2 reads FQNNGV. The DNA for the CDR3 is TGTGCCAGCAACTCGATTTGGGACACCAATGAGCAGTTCTTC. Protein sequence: CASNSIWDTNEQFF.

This clone has more than one count but fewer than ten. The chain recombines TRBV7-3 with TRBJ2-7; 9 bases are a match to TRBD2. There are 15 residues in the CDR3. Trimming cost V 0 bases and J 2 bases; bases outside gene matches: 2. Germline V gene lookup returns CDR1 SGHTA and CDR2 FQGTGA. Here the CDR3 reads CASSLTAGGPYEQYF. The CDR3 region has the DNA TGTGCCAGCAGCTTAACGGCGGGGGGGCCCTACGAGCAGTACTTC.